The rows below give T cell receptor beta chains drawn from one sample of a study of blood T cell repertoires in COVID-19. Method: immunoSEQ multiplex PCR; TCRdb's copy keeps in-frame clones and lacks some. The sample carries about 40,000 clones, nearly 90% recorded once. The specimen sequenced was peripheral blood. These receptors were collected from a man in his sixties with active COVID-19. CDR3s include the opening cysteine and the closing phenylalanine or tryptophan. A D gene is named only where the DNA matches it firmly. Not every row has a clone size; where given, it reads once, few, many or a size class.

- - TRBJ1-6 TRBV30 TGTGCCTGGAGTGTCGTCATGGAGGATTCACCCCTCCACTTT CAWSVVMEDSPLHF
TRBD1 - TRBJ2-4 TRBV28 TGTGCCAGCAGTGCCACAGGGGGGTGGAACATTCAGTACTTC CASSATGGWNIQYF
- - TRBJ2-7 TRBV28 TGTGCCAGCAGACCCATTAACTTCAACGAGCAGTACTTC CASRPINFNEQYF
- - TRBJ1-3 TRBV15 TGTGCCACCAGCAGAGATTCGGGGTTCTCCGGAAACACCATATATTTT CATSRDSGFSGNTIYF
TRBD2 once TRBJ2-4 TRBV5-1 TGCGCCAGCAGCTCCCGACTAGCGGGAGGCGGGAACATTCAGTACTTC CASSSRLAGGGNIQYF
TRBD1 - TRBJ1-1 TRBV28 TGTGCCAGCAGACGTGGAACAGGGGGAGGTGGTGAAGCTTTCTTT CASRRGTGGGGEAFF
TRBD2 - TRBJ2-3 TRBV19 TGTGCCAGTAGGGCTAGCGGATCAGATACGCAGTATTTT CASRASGSDTQYF
TRBD1 - TRBJ2-1 TRBV7-9 TGTGCCAGCAGCCGAGACAGGGTGAATGAGCAGTTCTTC CASSRDRVNEQFF
TRBD2 once TRBJ2-1 TRBV9 TGTGCCAGCAGCGTAGACGGCGGGAGGGCCCAGTTCTTC CASSVDGGRAQFF
- - TRBJ2-3 TRBV29-1 TGCAGCGCCCCGGGTGTGGGCACAGATACGCAGTATTTT CSAPGVGTDTQYF
- - TRBJ2-3 TRBV6-6 TGTGCCAGCGGGGCTGGGCTCACAGATACGCAGTATTTT CASGAGLTDTQYF
- - TRBJ2-1 TRBV4-1 TGCGCCAGCAGCCAAGGGAGAGGGGGTGATGAGCAGTTCTTC CASSQGRGGDEQFF
TRBD2 - TRBJ2-2 TRBV7-3 TGTGCCAGCAGCTTAACGTCTAGCGGGAGAACCGGGGAGCTGTTTTTT CASSLTSSGRTGELFF
TRBD2 - TRBJ2-5 TRBV27 TGTGCCAGCAGTCCCCTAAGCGGGAGGCAAGAGACCCAGTACTTC CASSPLSGRQETQYF
TRBD1 once TRBJ1-2 TRBV4-1 TGCGCCAGCAGCCATACTAGGACAGGGGATCGAAGTCGAGTTAACTATGGCTACACCTTC CASSHTRTGDRSRVNYGYTF
- - TRBJ2-1 TRBV18 TGTGCCAGCTCACCACCTATAACAGGAGCATTTTACAATGAGCAGTTCTTC CASSPPITGAFYNEQFF
- - TRBJ2-5 TRBV2 TGTGCCAGCAGTGACTATAGGCTAGCTAGCGAGACCCAGTACTTC CASSDYRLASETQYF
- - TRBJ1-5 TRBV7-2 TGTGCCAGCAGCTTAGGAGGACAACGGGATCAGCCCCAGCATTTT CASSLGGQRDQPQHF
TRBD2 - TRBJ2-3 TRBV19 TGTGCCAGTACCTATACGGGAGGGGGCACAGATACGCAGTATTTT CASTYTGGGTDTQYF
- - TRBJ2-1 TRBV19 TGTGCCAGTAGTATAGGACTTACCAATGAGCAGTTCTTC CASSIGLTNEQFF
TRBD2 - TRBJ2-1 TRBV7-7 TGTGCCAGCAGCCCTAGCGGGAGTTCCTACAATGAGCAGTTCTTC CASSPSGSSYNEQFF
- - TRBJ2-7 TRBV7-6 TGTGCCAGCAGCTTACGTAGGGGCGGGGACTCCTACGAGCAGTACTTC CASSLRRGGDSYEQYF
- - TRBJ1-5 TRBV7-8 TGTGCCAGCAGCTTAGTCAGAACAACCCCCAATCAGCCCCAGCATTTT CASSLVRTTPNQPQHF
- - TRBJ2-3 TRBV6-4 TGTGCCAGCAGTGACGGCAACACAGATACGCAGTATTTT CASSDGNTDTQYF
- - TRBJ1-6 TRBV10-3 TGTGCCATCAGTTGGGCCCCGAAGGATTCACCCCTCCACTTT CAISWAPKDSPLHF
- once TRBJ2-1 TRBV19 TGTGCCAGTAGGGAGGCGCGGGAAGGTGAGCAGTTCTTC CASREAREGEQFF
- - TRBJ2-1 TRBV18 TGTGCCAGCTCAGTTTCTAGCGCCAATGAGCAGTTCTTC CASSVSSANEQFF
- - TRBJ2-1 TRBV24-1 TGTGCCACCAGGGGGAGCCCGAAGGCTGAGCAGTTCTTC CATRGSPKAEQFF
TRBD1 - TRBJ2-5 TRBV15 TGTGCCACCAGCAGAGGGACAGGGGTCCCCGGGGAGACCCAGTACTTC CATSRGTGVPGETQYF
- - TRBJ2-7 TRBV28 TGTGCCAGCACTCCCCGGGACAACTCCTACGAGCAGTACTTC CASTPRDNSYEQYF
- - TRBJ2-3 TRBV5-5 TGTGCCAGCAGCTCTCAAACAAGAATAAGCACAGATACGCAGTATTTT CASSSQTRISTDTQYF
TRBD2 once TRBJ2-1 TRBV10-1 TGCGCCAGCAGTGAGGGAGGGCTAGCGGGAGTCAATGAGCAGTTCTTC CASSEGGLAGVNEQFF
- - TRBJ2-3 TRBV11-2 TGTGCCAGCAGCTTAAAACTGACAACAGATACGCAGTATTTT CASSLKLTTDTQYF
TRBD2 medium-sized TRBJ2-3 TRBV2 TGTGCCAGCAGGAATAACCGGGGGGATTACACAGATACGCAGTATTTT CASRNNRGDYTDTQYF
- - TRBJ2-6 TRBV6-5 TGTGCCAGCAAGACCGCAGGTTCCGGGGCCAACGTCCTGACTTTC CASKTAGSGANVLTF
TRBD1 once TRBJ2-2 TRBV5-8 TGTGCCAGCAGCTCGTACAACAGGGGCGGCCGAGGGGAGCTGTTTTTT CASSSYNRGGRGELFF
- - TRBJ2-2 TRBV9 TGTGCCAGCAGCGTAGGAGTAGCGCCGAACACCGGGGAGCTGTTTTTT CASSVGVAPNTGELFF
TRBD2 - TRBJ2-5 TRBV5-5 TGTGCCAGCAGCCGACTAGCTAACCAAGAGACCCAGTACTTC CASSRLANQETQYF
TRBD2 - TRBJ2-1 TRBV2 TGTGCCAGCAGTCCACTAGCGGGAGGGCCCGATGAGCAGTTCTTC CASSPLAGGPDEQFF